The TCR beta chain under discussion was sequenced for a study of T cells in localized non-small cell lung cancer. General study points: Density of T cells in blood, when higher, went with longer overall survival.

The V end was cut by 2 bases, the J end by 7 bases, with 9 bases between. The germline V gene encodes CDR1 LGHNA and CDR2 YSLEER. The CDR3 has 12 amino acids. Libraries were prepared by immunoSEQ multiplex PCR; TCRdb keeps only in-frame clonotypes and omits some of them. The table has roughly 30,000 clones, around nine tenths seen once. Note on this clone: Antigen unknown.

The source was peripheral blood, collected before any cancer treatment. The receptor's source is a woman aged 40-69 years with stage I lung adenocarcinoma. V gene TRBV4-3 combines with J gene TRBJ2-7; no definite D call. CDR3 DNA sequence: TGCGCCAGCAGCCAAAGAACTGGAGAGCAGTACTTC. It translates to CASSQRTGEQYF.